A single sample gave rise to the 27 T cell receptor beta chains below, sequenced in a study of cytotoxic CD8 clonotypes in ibrutinib-treated CLL. The method was immunoSEQ multiplex PCR; TCRdb's version includes in-frame clones alone and lacks a portion of them. The repertoire consists of 150,000 to 200,000 clones, with roughly 88% occurring once and the leading ten covering roughly 3%. The material was PBMCs, obtained at disease progression, from a patient treated with ibrutinib. The receptors here all came from a human donor with chronic lymphocytic leukemia.

The chain combines TRBV28 with TRBJ2-3; D might be TRBD1 or TRBD2, each matching 5 bases. Between the trimmed V and J ends, which lost 6 bases and 2 bases, there was a span of 12 bases. The germline gives CDR1 MDHEN, CDR2 SYDVKM. This CDR3 is built from 14 residues. The DNA of the CDR3 is TGTGCCAGCAGCCTTGGGGGAGACACAGATACGCAGTATTTT. It translates to CASSLGGDTDTQYF.

The CDR3 is CASSQDLASNQPQHF. The CDR3 coding sequence is TGTGCCAGCAGCCAAGATTTGGCGAGCAATCAGCCCCAGCATTTT. V usage is TRBV4-2 and J usage is TRBJ1-5, with D unresolved. V lost 0 bases and J 1 base, leaving 7 bases between the germline ends. Per the germline V gene, CDR1 is LGHNA and CDR2 is YNFKEQ. This CDR3 region has 15 residues.

The genes are TRBV11-3 and TRBJ2-1; 10 bases match TRBD2. The trim removed 5 bases at V and 9 bases at J, leaving 16 bases unmatched. There are 17 residues in the CDR3. CDR1 is SGHNT, CDR2 YENEEA, per germline. CDR3 DNA: TGTGCCAGCAGCGGCGGTCGGAATCTAGCGGGAGTACGTGAGCAGTTCTTC. Translating gives CASSGGRNLAGVREQFF.

The chain joins TRBV28 to TRBJ1-1; D is undetermined. Germline V gene sequence: CDR1 MDHEN, CDR2 SYDVKM. The germline V and J ends were trimmed by 2 bases and 11 bases, with 21 bases remaining between them. The CDR3 sequence is 15 residues long. The DNA of the CDR3 is TGTGCCAGCAGTTTAGTTGCGGGCGCCCAACGGCGGGCTTTCTTT. It codes for CASSLVAGAQRRAFF.

The CDR3 loop is CASSPRHRVETEAFF. The CDR3, as DNA: TGTGCCAGCAGCCCCCGTCACAGGGTTGAGACTGAAGCTTTCTTT. This chain joins TRBV7-2 and TRBJ1-1; perhaps TRBD1 as D (6 bases). The V and J ends lost 5 bases and 5 bases respectively, with 18 bases between them. In germline, CDR1 is SGHTA, CDR2 FQGNSA. The CDR3 is made up of 15 amino acids.

The rearrangement links TRBV5-6 to TRBJ2-2; 13 nucleotides align to TRBD2. The V and J ends lost 1 base and 5 bases, in that order; junction bases with no gene match: 5. The CDR3 extends over 17 amino acids. Germline V gene sequence: CDR1 SGHDT, CDR2 YYEEEE. CDR3 protein: CASSLPGLAGLTGELFF. CDR3 DNA: TGTGCCAGCAGCTTGCCGGGACTAGCGGGATTAACCGGGGAGCTGTTTTTT.

This rearrangement joins TRBV10-3 to TRBJ2-7; D is uncertain. Germline CDR1 reads ENHRY; CDR2 reads SYGVKD. The length of the CDR3 is 11 residues. V was pared by 6 bases and J by 3 bases, with 6 bases between. CDR3 sequence: CAISQNYEQYF. CDR3 in DNA: TGTGCCATCAGCCAAAACTACGAGCAGTACTTC.

V usage is TRBV27 and J usage is TRBJ1-5; tentative D call: TRBD1 (6 bases). Germline CDR1 MNHEY, CDR2 SMNVEV (reference sequence). The CDR3 length is 15 residues. Trimming took off 5 bases at V and 2 bases at J, with 13 bases between the two ends. The CDR3 DNA is TGTGCCAGCAGTATCAATTCAGGGGGCAATCAGCCCCAGCATTTT. It is translated as CASSINSGGNQPQHF.

The chain recombines TRBV28 with TRBJ2-5; D is uncertain. The germline V gene encodes CDR1 MDHEN and CDR2 SYDVKM. The CDR3 has 13 residues. The germline V and J ends were trimmed by 6 bases and 5 bases, with 13 bases remaining between them. CDR3 DNA: TGTGCCAGCAGCCTAGAGAGGCGGGAGACCCAGTACTTC. This sequence encodes CASSLERRETQYF.

The V and J genes are TRBV5-1 and TRBJ2-3; D is tentatively TRBD1 or TRBD2 (5 bases each). CDR3 length: 14 amino acids. Germline CDR1 and CDR2: SGHRS and YFSETQ. V was cut by 2 bases and J by 5 bases, with 12 bases left in between. The CDR3 spells CASSFQGRGDTQYF. CDR3 nucleotide sequence: TGCGCCAGCAGCTTCCAGGGCCGGGGAGATACGCAGTATTTT.

This clone was observed a handful of times. The chain has TRBV5-6 and TRBJ2-7; D is uncertain. With 4 bases removed from V and 5 bases from J, the gap between germline ends came to 16 bases. Germline assignment: CDR1 SGHDT and CDR2 YYEEEE. CDR3 size: 14 residues. The CDR3 DNA reads as TGTGCCAGCAGCCACCGTCAGGCCTTGGACGAGCAGTACTTC. Translating gives CASSHRQALDEQYF.

V is TRBV27 and J is TRBJ1-1; D is perhaps TRBD1 (6 bases). Trimming shortened V by 3 bases and J by 3 bases, and 11 bases separated the two germline ends. The CDR3 is 14 residues long. Germline V gene lookup returns CDR1 MNHEY and CDR2 SMNVEV (reference sequence). The CDR3, as DNA: TGTGCCAGCAGTTTTCGGGGGCGAGACACTGAAGCTTTCTTT. Translation: CASSFRGRDTEAFF.

The rearrangement links TRBV10-3 to TRBJ1-1, with D unclear. The V end lost 6 bases, the J end lost 0 bases, and 8 bases lay between the germline ends. The CDR3 contains 13 residues. CDR1 ENHRY and CDR2 SYGVKD come from the germline V gene. CDR3: CAIRMDVNTEAFF. The CDR3 nucleotides are TGTGCCATCAGGATGGATGTGAACACTGAAGCTTTCTTT.

The rearrangement links TRBV27 to TRBJ1-1; TRBD1 is a possible D gene (6 bases). V lost 6 bases and J 3 bases, leaving 20 bases between the germline ends. Germline V CDR1 and CDR2: MNHEY, SMNVEV (reference sequence). This CDR3 has 16 amino acids. The CDR3 sequence: CASSSALGGLYTEAFF. The CDR3 nucleotides read TGTGCCAGCAGCTCGGCGTTAGGGGGGCTATACACTGAAGCTTTCTTT.

The chain carries TRBV4-1 and TRBJ2-2; possible D gene TRBD2, 5 bases. The CDR3 is 19 amino acids. V was pared by 1 base and J by 1 base, with 19 bases between. Germline values: CDR1 MGHRA, CDR2 YSYEKL. CDR3 in amino acids: CASSQVLGPSGKNTGELFF. The CDR3, as DNA: TGCGCCAGCAGCCAAGTTCTGGGTCCCAGCGGAAAGAACACCGGGGAGCTGTTTTTT.

V gene TRBV7-2 combines with J gene TRBJ2-1; 9 bases line up with TRBD2. The length of the CDR3 is 16 residues. The V gene end was trimmed by 3 bases and the J gene end by 6 bases; junction bases not matched to a gene: 9. From germline, CDR1 is SGHTA and CDR2 FQGNSA. CDR3 protein: CASSFASGITGNEQFF. CDR3 in DNA: TGTGCCAGCAGCTTTGCTAGCGGGATAACGGGCAATGAGCAGTTCTTC.

The rearrangement joins TRBV6-4 to TRBJ1-1; D is ambiguous. V lost 2 bases and J 2 bases, leaving 6 bases between the germline ends. The CDR3 extends over 13 amino acids. CDR1 and CDR2 from the germline V gene are MRHNA and SNTAGT. The CDR3 loop reads CASSDQYNTEAFF. The CDR3 bases are TGTGCCAGCAGTGACCAGTATAACACTGAAGCTTTCTTT.

The J gene is TRBJ2-1, the V gene TRBV2; unclear D gene. The CDR3 length is 16 residues. V was pared by 4 bases and J by 0 bases, with 13 bases between. The V gene's germline CDR1 is SNHLY and CDR2 FYNNEI. The CDR3 bases are TGTGCCAGCAGTGGTCACAGCTCTAGCTCCTACAATGAGCAGTTCTTC. Translation gives CASSGHSSSSYNEQFF.

This chain links TRBV5-1 with TRBJ1-4, with D maybe TRBD1 (6 bases). CDR3 length equals 18 residues. CDR1 is SGHRS and CDR2 is YFSETQ in the germline V gene. V lost 4 bases and J 8 bases, leaving 27 bases between the germline ends. The CDR3, as DNA: TGCGCCAGCAGCCCCTTGGGGGGGTTGGGGGCGACCGAGGAAAAACTGTTTTTT. Protein: CASSPLGGLGATEEKLFF.

This clone appeared a single time. The chain joins TRBV19 to TRBJ1-4; 10 nucleotides agree with TRBD1. CDR1 is LNHDA and CDR2 is SQIVND in the germline V gene (reference sequence). The CDR3 is made up of 18 amino acids. V lost 2 bases to trimming and J lost 4 bases; unmatched junction nucleotides: 10. In DNA, the CDR3 is TGTGCCAGTAGTATATCTTCCGGGACAGGGGCCGGTAATGAAAAACTGTTTTTT. Encoded protein: CASSISSGTGAGNEKLFF.

This chain links TRBV6-5 with TRBJ2-1; D possibly corresponds to TRBD1 (6 bases). CDR1 MNHEY and CDR2 SVGAGI come from the germline V gene. There are 15 residues in the CDR3. Trimming took off 0 bases at V and 5 bases at J, with 11 bases between the two ends. The CDR3 is CASSYSRDTDNEQFF. The CDR3 DNA reads TGTGCCAGCAGTTACTCAAGGGACACTGACAATGAGCAGTTCTTC.

This clone was recorded a few times. The chain recombines TRBV27 with TRBJ2-1, with TRBD2 matching over 8 bases. The germline gives CDR1 MNHEY, CDR2 SMNVEV (reference sequence). The CDR3 has 20 residues. Unmatched junction bases numbered 17, after V lost 4 bases and J lost 0 bases. CDR3 protein: CASSSPGLGTLPFSYNEQFF. The CDR3 nucleotides are TGTGCCAGCAGTTCCCCGGGACTAGGAACCTTACCCTTCTCCTACAATGAGCAGTTCTTC.

The gene calls are TRBV15 and TRBJ1-4; D is possibly TRBD1 (6 bases). This CDR3 contains 16 residues. Trimming removed 2 bases at V and 7 bases at J, with 17 bases between. Germline CDR1 and CDR2: LNHNV and YYDKDF (reference sequence). The CDR3 region is CATSRLRTGRGEKLFF. CDR3 nucleotide sequence: TGTGCCACCAGCAGACTTAGAACAGGGAGGGGTGAAAAACTGTTTTTT.

This sequence joins TRBV20-1 and TRBJ1-1; D not resolved. CDR3 length: 11 residues. V was trimmed by 4 bases and J by 7 bases, leaving 10 bases between them. Germline CDR1 DFQATT, CDR2 SNEGSKA (reference sequence). For the CDR3, the DNA is TGCAGTGCTAAACCCCAAAATGAAGCTTTCTTT. Encoded protein: CSAKPQNEAFF.

V gene TRBV19 combines with J gene TRBJ2-4, with unresolved D. V was cut by 2 bases and J by 7 bases, with 12 bases left in between. This CDR3 is built from 14 residues. CDR1 is LNHDA and CDR2 is SQIVND in the germline V gene (reference sequence). The CDR3 region has the DNA TGTGCCAGTAGTATACCGTCGGGTCGGAACATTCAGTACTTC. It is translated as CASSIPSGRNIQYF.

Only a few counts were recorded for this clone. The V call is TRBV6-5, the J call TRBJ1-4; tentative D call: TRBD1 (5 bases). V lost 5 bases and J 7 bases, leaving 5 bases between the germline ends. CDR1 is MNHEY and CDR2 is SVGAGI in the germline V gene. The CDR3 totals 11 residues. This CDR3 is CASSRGEKLFF. CDR3 bases: TGTGCCAGCAGTAGGGGTGAAAAACTGTTTTTT.

The V call is TRBV11-1, the J call TRBJ2-7; D may be TRBD1 (5 bases). CDR3 length equals 15 residues. From germline, CDR1 is SGHAT and CDR2 FQDESV (reference sequence). With 6 bases removed from V and 0 bases from J, the gap between germline ends came to 15 bases. CDR3 coding DNA: TGTGCCAGCAGTCCTAAAACAGGATCCTCCTACGAGCAGTACTTC. Translation: CASSPKTGSSYEQYF.